Below are 15 T cell receptor beta chains sequenced from a single sample in a study of blood T cell repertoires in COVID-19 (dated by TCRdb to 2020 to 2021). The method was the immunoSEQ multiplex PCR assay. The immuneACCESS repertoire file appears here via TCRdb, limited to in-frame rearrangements. These files lack a portion of the clones; in checked studies, under half of the deficit traces to unresolved V genes, and the cause of the others is not known. The sample contains fewer than 350,000 clones, 70% to 90% of them found a single time. Jointly, the top ten make up roughly 2.3% of the sample. The sequencing input was PBMCs or T cells enriched from blood (not recorded which). The receptors come from a man aged 30 to 45 who had recovered from COVID-19.

This rearrangement joins TRBV11-2 to TRBJ2-3; maybe TRBD2 (5 bases). The CDR3 length is 16 residues. Germline V lookup: CDR1 SGHAT, CDR2 FQNNGV. V shed 4 bases and J shed 4 bases, with 18 bases lying between them. This CDR3 reads CASSSQAVLGADTQYF. The CDR3 bases are TGTGCCAGCAGCTCCCAAGCGGTGCTCGGTGCAGATACGCAGTATTTT.

CDR3 bases: TGTGCCAGCAGTATCCTTAAAGAGACCCAGTACTTC. Residues: CASSILKETQYF. This chain connects TRBV12-3 or TRBV12-4 to TRBJ2-5; unclear D gene. The CDR3 loop spans 12 amino acids. V lost 5 bases and J lost 3, with 7 bases in between.

The CDR3 loop reads CASSSQGPFSYNEQFF. For the CDR3, the DNA is TGTGCCAGCAGTTCACAGGGGCCCTTCTCTTACAATGAGCAGTTCTTC. This rearrangement joins TRBV27 to TRBJ2-1, with TRBD1 matching over 7 bases. Per germline, CDR1 MNHEY and CDR2 SMNVEV (reference sequence). V gave up 4 bases and J gave up 4 bases; unmatched junction bases: 10. CDR3 length: 16 residues.

V gene TRBV15 combines with J gene TRBJ2-7, with 7 bases lining up with TRBD1. The germline V gene has CDR1 LNHNV and CDR2 YYDKDF (reference sequence). V dropped 5 bases and J dropped 3; count of bases not matched to a gene: 4. The CDR3 is 13 amino acids. The CDR3 nucleotides read TGTGCCACCAGCGGGGACAGCATCTACGAGCAGTACTTC. This codes for CATSGDSIYEQYF.

This clone occurred a few times. The chain couples TRBV6-5 to TRBJ1-6, with TRBD1 matching 8 bases. The V segment lost 5 bases and the J segment 10 bases; nucleotides outside the gene matches: 10. Germline V gene sequence: CDR1 MNHEY, CDR2 SVGAGI. The CDR3 loop spans 15 amino acids. The CDR3 spells CASSRRTGWDSPLHF. DNA for the CDR3: TGTGCCAGCAGTAGAAGGACAGGGTGGGACTCACCCCTCCACTTT.

The rearrangement uses TRBV5-1 and TRBJ1-1; 7 bases align to TRBD1. The CDR3 contains 15 residues. Looked up from germline, CDR1 is SGHRS and CDR2 is YFSETQ. With V trimmed by 4 bases and J by 0 bases, 6 bases remained unmatched. DNA of the CDR3: TGCGCCAGCAGCGCGCAGGGGGTACTGAACACTGAAGCTTTCTTT. Amino acid sequence: CASSAQGVLNTEAFF. Supplemented by reference TRBV5-1 and TRBJ1-1, the full variable domain reads KAGVTQTPRYLIKTRGQQVTLSCSPISGHRSVSWYQQTPGQGLQFLFEYFSETQRNKGNFPGRFSGRQFSNSRSEMNVSTLELGDSALYLCASSAQGVLNTEAFFGQGTRLTVV.

V is TRBV11-2 and J is TRBJ2-7, with 10 bases matching TRBD1. From germline, CDR1 is SGHAT and CDR2 FQNNGV. The junction had 4 bases not matched to a gene; V was cut back by 0 bases and J by 2 bases. The CDR3 spans 16 residues. Here the CDR3 DNA reads TGTGCCAGCAGCTTAGAAATCGGACAGGGGGCCTACGAGCAGTACTTC. Encoded protein: CASSLEIGQGAYEQYF.

This chain links TRBV3-1 (or the pseudogene TRBV3-2) with TRBJ2-7; D might be TRBD1 (5 bases). The germline V gene encodes CDR1 LGHDT and CDR2 YNNKEL (reference sequence). The V end lost 4 bases, the J end lost 5 bases, and 18 bases lay between the germline ends. The CDR3 runs to 15 residues. For the CDR3, the DNA is TGTGCCAGCAGCCGAGTGCAGGGTGCTATAAACGAGCAGTACTTC. Amino acid sequence: CASSRVQGAINEQYF.

This clone came up once. The chain combines TRBV12-3 or TRBV12-4 with TRBJ1-6; perhaps TRBD1 as D (5 bases). The CDR3 covers 13 residues. V was trimmed by 3 bases and J by 14 bases, leaving 14 bases between them. The CDR3 DNA reads as TGTGCCAGCAGTTTCGACAGCCGGTTGGCCCTCCACTTT. This codes for CASSFDSRLALHF.

This chain links TRBV15 with TRBJ2-7; 7 bases are a match to TRBD2. The CDR3 length is 14 residues. The V gene end was trimmed by 0 bases and the J gene end by 4 bases; junction bases not matched to a gene: 3. Germline V gene lookup returns CDR1 LNHNV and CDR2 YYDKDF (reference sequence). CDR3 sequence reads: CATSREGRGYEQYF. The CDR3 DNA reads TGTGCCACCAGCAGAGAGGGGCGGGGGTACGAGCAGTACTTC.

This chain joins TRBV5-6 and TRBJ2-1, with D unresolved. The CDR3 is 14 residues long. Per germline, CDR1 SGHDT and CDR2 YYEEEE. The V gene lost 0 bases and the J gene lost 1 base, with 5 bases spanning the gap. For the CDR3, the DNA is TGTGCCAGCAGCTTGGGAGCGTCCTACAATGAGCAGTTCTTC. It encodes CASSLGASYNEQFF.

The chain has TRBV30 and TRBJ2-1; no clear D. Germline CDR1 reads GTSNPN; CDR2 reads SVGIG (reference sequence). This CDR3 has 11 amino acids. Trimming took 4 bases from V and 9 from J, leaving 10 bases between them. CDR3 DNA sequence: TGTGCCTGGACTCTCGGCGGTGAGCAGTTCTTC. This encodes CAWTLGGEQFF.

V is TRBV5-4 and J is TRBJ1-2, with D maybe TRBD1 (6 bases). Germline values: CDR1 SGHNT, CDR2 YYREEE (reference sequence). V lost 2 bases, J lost 7 bases, and 6 bases lay in between. The CDR3 sequence is 11 residues long. CDR3 coding DNA: TGTGCCAGCAGCTTAGGGGGTGGCTACACCTTC. As protein: CASSLGGGYTF.

This chain links TRBV3-1 (or the pseudogene TRBV3-2) with TRBJ1-4; D unresolved. The CDR3 runs 15 residues. The germline gives CDR1 LGHDT, CDR2 YNNKEL (reference sequence). V was pared by 0 bases and J by 7 bases, with 12 bases between. The CDR3 DNA sequence: TGTGCCAGCAGCCAAGAATTCGCCCGGGGTGAAAAACTGTTTTTT. It specifies CASSQEFARGEKLFF.

This clone has only one observation. The chain has TRBV19 and TRBJ1-4, with D perhaps matching TRBD1 (6 bases). The CDR3 has 15 amino acids. V gave up 10 bases and J gave up 3 bases, with 18 bases separating them. Germline CDR1 LNHDA, CDR2 SQIVND (reference sequence). CDR3 sequence (DNA): TGTGCCACCTCCCCGGGGGGCACATCTAATGAAAAACTGTTTTTT. Translation: CATSPGGTSNEKLFF.